Below are 25 T cell receptor beta chains sequenced from a single sample in a study of CD4 T cells in relation to SARS-CoV-2 and coronaviruses. No antigen has been assigned to these receptors. Assay used: immunoSEQ multiplex PCR; TCRdb lists only in-frame clones, some missing. The data hold approximately 17,000 clones, with approximately 80% observed a single time. Unexposed donor CD4+ T cells date from about 2010-2018, before the COVID-19 pandemic. CD4+ T cells were isolated from the cells after nine to eleven days of culture. What was sequenced was CD4+ T cells from PBMCs, cultured in vitro. These receptors all come from a human donor in good health.

This clone was detected only once. The chain combines TRBV19 with TRBJ2-1, with 8 bases that match TRBD1. The junction had 11 bases not matched to a gene; V was cut back by 5 bases and J by 5 bases. Germline V gives CDR1 LNHDA, CDR2 SQIVND (reference sequence). This CDR3 comprises 16 residues. CDR3 sequence reads: CASSVTRGQGNNEQFF. In DNA form, the CDR3 reads TGTGCCAGTAGTGTAACTAGAGGACAGGGAAACAATGAGCAGTTCTTC.

V gene TRBV7-9 combines with J gene TRBJ1-2; no clear D gene. The CDR3 is 16 residues long. Trimming removed 0 bases from V and 1 base from J, with 12 bases in between. Germline CDR1 and CDR2: SEHNR and FQNEAQ (reference sequence). The CDR3 sequence: CASSLAPPSHNYGYTF. CDR3 DNA: TGTGCCAGCAGCTTAGCCCCTCCCAGTCATAACTATGGCTACACCTTC.

The chain joins TRBV6-2 or TRBV6-3 to TRBJ1-2; 7 bases map to TRBD1. CDR1 MNHEY and CDR2 SVGEGT come from the germline V gene. This CDR3 region has 13 residues. V gave up 6 bases and J gave up 4 bases; unmatched junction bases: 5. The DNA for the CDR3 is TGTGCCAGCAGCTTACGGGACAGCTATGGCTACACCTTC. Translated, it gives CASSLRDSYGYTF.

The chain is built from TRBV10-3 and TRBJ1-1; unclear D gene. V was cut by 5 bases and J by 0 bases, with 16 bases left in between. This CDR3 is 16 amino acids long. Germline assignment: CDR1 ENHRY and CDR2 SYGVKD. The CDR3 protein is CAISYTVQAVNTEAFF. The CDR3 bases are TGTGCCATCAGTTACACCGTACAAGCAGTGAACACTGAAGCTTTCTTT.

The chain uses TRBV6-1 and TRBJ1-4, with TRBD1 identical over 7 bases. CDR3 length: 18 residues. The V gene's germline CDR1 is MNHNS and CDR2 SASEGT. Germline trimming cut 2 bases from V and 4 bases from J; bases unmatched to any gene: 13. The CDR3 nucleotides read TGTGCCAGCAGTGAATTTCCCCCCGTAGGGGACAGTAATGAAAAACTGTTTTTT. This gives the protein CASSEFPPVGDSNEKLFF.

V and J are TRBV18 and TRBJ2-1; 9 bases are a match to TRBD1. This CDR3 region has 16 residues. Germline CDR1 KGHSH, CDR2 LQKENI. V shed 2 bases and J 5 bases; nucleotides not matched to a gene: 7. CDR3 nucleotide sequence: TGTGCCAGCTCACCAAAGACAGGGGGATGGAACAATGAGCAGTTCTTC. Translation gives CASSPKTGGWNNEQFF.

This clone showed up just a few times. The gene calls are TRBV4-2 and TRBJ1-1, with TRBD1 matching over 10 bases. This CDR3 is 16 amino acids long. V was clipped by 2 bases and J by 1 base; unmatched bases: 4. Germline loops: CDR1 LGHNA, CDR2 YNFKEQ. The DNA of the CDR3 is TGTGCCAGCAGCCAACTTGGACAGGGGGGGAACACTGAAGCTTTCTTT. Protein product: CASSQLGQGGNTEAFF.

This rearrangement joins TRBV2 to TRBJ2-2; D not certain. Trimming pared 7 bases from V and 0 bases from J, leaving 12 bases between. Germline V gene data show CDR1 as SNHLY and CDR2 as FYNNEI. This CDR3 has 15 amino acids. Here the CDR3 DNA reads TGTGCCAGCAATCAGAGAAGTTCGAACACCGGGGAGCTGTTTTTT. Translating gives CASNQRSSNTGELFF.

This clone was recorded a few times. The V call is TRBV30, the J call TRBJ2-7; D gene uncertain. CDR3 length equals 12 residues. V gave up 1 base and J gave up 7 bases, with 11 bases separating them. The germline V gene has CDR1 GTSNPN and CDR2 SVGIG (reference sequence). As DNA, the CDR3 is TGTGCCTGGAGTGCCCCCATGGTTGAGCAGTACTTC. Protein product: CAWSAPMVEQYF.

In this sample, this clone turned up a few times. This CDR3 is CASSETHLYSEQFF. The CDR3 nucleotides are TGCGCCAGCAGTGAGACGCACCTCTATTCGGAGCAGTTCTTC. This chain uses TRBV10-1 with TRBJ2-1; D call uncertain. The germline CDR1 and CDR2 sequences are WNHNN and SYGVQD (reference sequence). The CDR3 is 14 residues long. With 2 bases removed from V and 10 bases from J, the gap between germline ends came to 15 bases.

This chain joins TRBV12-5 and TRBJ2-3; TRBD2 aligns across 8 bases. The CDR3 is made up of 18 amino acids. Trimming at V came to 0 bases and at J to 6 bases, leaving 14 bases not matched to a gene. Germline V gene lookup returns CDR1 LGHNT and CDR2 FRNRAP. CDR3: CASGLVRDGRAVLDTQYF. DNA for the CDR3: TGTGCTAGTGGTTTGGTACGGGACGGGAGGGCCGTTCTGGATACGCAGTATTTT.

This clone showed up just a few times. The rearrangement uses TRBV30 and TRBJ2-4; TRBD1 might be the D (6 bases). The CDR3 has 20 residues. V was trimmed by 0 bases and J by 0 bases, leaving 24 bases between them. The germline V gene has CDR1 GTSNPN and CDR2 SVGIG (reference sequence). The CDR3 DNA sequence: TGTGCCTGGAGTGTACTGAGTGGGGGCACATTAATAGGAGCCAAAAACATTCAGTACTTC. This sequence encodes CAWSVLSGGTLIGAKNIQYF. Together with reference TRBV30 and TRBJ2-4, the CDR3 gives the full variable domain: SQTIHQWPATLVQPVGSPLSLECTVEGTSNPNLYWYRQAAGRGLQLLFYSVGIGQISSEVPQNLSASRPQDRQFILSSKKLLLSDSGFYLCAWSVLSGGTLIGAKNIQYFGAGTRLSVL.

The chain couples TRBV12-3 or TRBV12-4 to TRBJ2-1, with D tentatively TRBD1 (6 bases). The germline V and J ends were trimmed by 7 bases and 8 bases, with 9 bases remaining between them. The CDR3 is 11 residues long. CDR3 loop: CASTRGHEQFF. CDR3 coding DNA: TGTGCCAGCACCAGGGGCCATGAGCAGTTCTTC.

This clone showed up just once. The chain carries TRBV28 and TRBJ2-2; the match to TRBD2 covers 12 bases. The CDR3 is made up of 17 amino acids. The germline V gene encodes CDR1 MDHEN and CDR2 SYDVKM. V lost 0 bases, J lost 8 bases, and 7 bases stayed unmatched. The CDR3 DNA is TGTGCCAGCAGTTTATGGATACTAGCGGGAGGACCTGGGGAGCTGTTTTTT. This codes for CASSLWILAGGPGELFF.

This rearrangement joins TRBV19 to TRBJ1-5, with D possibly matching TRBD1 (6 bases). CDR3 size: 15 residues. Germline V lookup: CDR1 LNHDA, CDR2 SQIVND (reference sequence). V shed 3 bases and J shed 4 bases, with 13 bases lying between them. In DNA, the CDR3 is TGTGCCAGTAGTATTCAGGGGTGGGGAAATCAGCCCCAGCATTTT. It codes for CASSIQGWGNQPQHF.

The V and J genes are TRBV29-1 and TRBJ2-3; the D gene could be TRBD1 or TRBD2 (5 bases each). The CDR3 runs to 13 residues. Trimming removed 4 bases at V and 4 bases at J, with 12 bases between. Germline V gene sequence: CDR1 SQVTM, CDR2 ANQGSEA. CDR3 nucleotide sequence: TGCAGCGTTGGTACCCGGGGCCCAGATACGCAGTATTTT. Its translation: CSVGTRGPDTQYF.

The rearrangement links TRBV7-2 to TRBJ2-1; D is unclear. The CDR3 has 13 amino acids. Trimming took 5 bases from V and 5 from J, leaving 10 bases between them. CDR1 is SGHTA, CDR2 FQGNSA, per germline. In DNA, the CDR3 is TGTGCCAGCAGCCCTGGACCGAACAATGAGCAGTTCTTC. This sequence encodes CASSPGPNNEQFF.

The chain joins TRBV28 to TRBJ2-1; 9 bases match TRBD2. The CDR3 is made up of 14 amino acids. Per the germline V gene, CDR1 is MDHEN and CDR2 is SYDVKM. The junction had 5 bases not matched to a gene; V was cut back by 7 bases and J by 4 bases. The CDR3 bases are TGTGCCAGCATTGGACTAGCGAGATACAATGAGCAGTTCTTC. It specifies CASIGLARYNEQFF.

DNA of the CDR3: TGTGCCAGCAGATCCGGGACAGCAACCGAACCAGCCAAAAACATTCAGTACTTC. The encoded protein is CASRSGTATEPAKNIQYF. The chain is built from TRBV2 and TRBJ2-4; TRBD1 matches at 7 bases. Germline-derived CDR1 and CDR2 are SNHLY and FYNNEI. V lost 6 bases to trimming and J lost 0 bases; unmatched junction nucleotides: 14. The CDR3 has 18 residues.

The rearrangement joins TRBV5-1 to TRBJ2-1; tentative D call: TRBD2 (6 bases). Trimming cost V 3 bases and J 0 bases, with 16 bases left between them. The length of the CDR3 is 17 residues. Germline CDR1 reads SGHRS; CDR2 reads YFSETQ. CDR3 region: CASSSARSGSSYNEQFF. The DNA for the CDR3 is TGCGCCAGCAGCTCGGCCCGTAGCGGTAGCTCCTACAATGAGCAGTTCTTC.

This clone was found a few times. The rearrangement uses TRBV10-2 and TRBJ2-2, with TRBD2 as a possible D gene (6 bases). Germline assignment: CDR1 WSHSY and CDR2 SAAADI. This CDR3 has 16 amino acids. V lost 7 bases to trimming and J lost 4 bases, with 19 bases between them. The CDR3 protein is CASTAGAGRGTGELFF. For the CDR3, the DNA is TGCGCCAGCACCGCCGGGGCGGGGCGGGGCACCGGGGAGCTGTTTTTT.

The CDR3 region is CASRVTGLAKNIQYF. Here the CDR3 DNA reads TGTGCCAGCAGAGTCACCGGGTTAGCCAAAAACATTCAGTACTTC. V is TRBV11-1 and J is TRBJ2-4; D call uncertain. This CDR3 has 15 amino acids. V lost 6 bases and J lost 0, with 12 bases in between. Germline V CDR1 and CDR2: SGHAT, FQDESV (reference sequence). Based on the CDR3 plus reference TRBV11-1 and TRBJ2-4, the full variable domain is EAEVAQSPRYKITEKSQAVAFWCDPISGHATLYWYRQILGQGPELLVQFQDESVVDDSQLPKDRFSAERLKGVDSTLKIQPAELGDSAMYLCASRVTGLAKNIQYFGAGTRLSVL.

The V and J genes are TRBV3-1 (or the pseudogene TRBV3-2) and TRBJ1-1, with TRBD1 matching 8 bases. The CDR3 length is 16 residues. The germline V gene encodes CDR1 LGHDT and CDR2 YNNKEL (reference sequence). J lost 5 bases, V lost 2 bases, and 10 bases had no gene match. CDR3 residues: CASSQSPGTGGTEAFF. The CDR3 DNA is TGTGCCAGCAGCCAAAGCCCGGGGACAGGAGGGACTGAAGCTTTCTTT.

This clone has a handful of counts. The CDR3 reads CASSIAGTNEAFF. CDR3 DNA: TGTGCCAGTAGTATAGCGGGAACAAATGAAGCTTTCTTT. The rearrangement links TRBV19 to TRBJ1-1; D remains unclear. The CDR3 runs 13 residues. Germline CDR1 is LNHDA and CDR2 is SQIVND (reference sequence). With 1 base removed from V and 7 bases from J, the gap between germline ends came to 10 bases.

The chain couples TRBV18 to TRBJ1-5; weak D call: TRBD1 (6 bases). V shed 6 bases and J shed 0 bases, with 12 bases lying between them. The CDR3 length is 15 residues. Germline V CDR1 and CDR2: KGHSH, LQKENI. CDR3 nucleotide sequence: TGTGCCAGCTCCGAGGGGGGGTATAGCAATCAGCCCCAGCATTTT. Its protein product is CASSEGGYSNQPQHF.